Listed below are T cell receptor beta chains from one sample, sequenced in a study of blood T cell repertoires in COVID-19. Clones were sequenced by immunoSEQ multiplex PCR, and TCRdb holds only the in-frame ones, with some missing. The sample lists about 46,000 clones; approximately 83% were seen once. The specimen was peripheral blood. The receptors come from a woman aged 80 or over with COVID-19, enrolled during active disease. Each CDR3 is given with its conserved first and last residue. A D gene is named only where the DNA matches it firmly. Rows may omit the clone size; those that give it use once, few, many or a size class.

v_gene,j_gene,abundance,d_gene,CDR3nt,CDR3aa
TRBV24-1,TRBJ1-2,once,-,TGTGCCACCAGTGATTTGCAGTCAGGGTTTAACTATGGCTACACCTTC,CATSDLQSGFNYGYTF
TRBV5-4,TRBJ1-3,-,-,TGTGCCAGCAGTGCCGGGATGAACGCTGGAAACACCATATATTTT,CASSAGMNAGNTIYF
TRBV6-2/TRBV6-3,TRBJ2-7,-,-,TGTGCCAGCAGCCCGCTGATTGAGGGCGTCTCCTACGAGCAGTACTTC,CASSPLIEGVSYEQYF
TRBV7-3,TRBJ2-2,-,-,TGTGCCAGCAGCTTAAGCCCCTCCGGGGCGAACACCGGGGAGCTGTTTTTT,CASSLSPSGANTGELFF
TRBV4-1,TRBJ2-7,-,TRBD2,TGCGCCAGCCCAGAGCGACTAGCCTTGTACGAGCAGTACTTC,CASPERLALYEQYF
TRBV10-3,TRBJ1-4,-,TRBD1,TGTGCCATCAGTGACTCTAGAAGGGACAGAACTAATGAAAAACTGTTTTTT,CAISDSRRDRTNEKLFF
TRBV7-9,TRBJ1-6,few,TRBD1,TGTGCCAGCAGCCCGGGACAGGGGGCAAATTCACCCCTCCACTTT,CASSPGQGANSPLHF
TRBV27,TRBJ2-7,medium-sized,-,TGTGCCAGCAGTCCACGGGTGGGAGTTGCCTACGAGCAGTACTTC,CASSPRVGVAYEQYF
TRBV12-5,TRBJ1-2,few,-,TGTGCTAGTGGTTTACAGCTTTGGGGCTACACCTTC,CASGLQLWGYTF
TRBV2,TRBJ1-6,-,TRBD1,TGTGCCAGCGGACAGGGGGCTTCTTCACCCCTCCACTTT,CASGQGASSPLHF
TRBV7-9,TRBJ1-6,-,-,TGTGCCAGCAGACCCGGGACACCAAATTCACCCCTCCACTTT,CASRPGTPNSPLHF
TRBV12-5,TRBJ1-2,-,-,TGTGCTAGTGGTTTGAGACGGGGAGGGGGAGGACACTATGGCTACACCTTC,CASGLRRGGGGHYGYTF
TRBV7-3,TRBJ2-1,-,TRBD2,TGTGCCAGCAGCCCCTTAGCGGGAGCCTACAATGAGCAGTTCTTC,CASSPLAGAYNEQFF
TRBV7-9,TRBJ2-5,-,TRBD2,TGTGCCAGCAGCCCTCCGGGGGGAGTAGGCCAAGAGACCCAGTACTTC,CASSPPGGVGQETQYF
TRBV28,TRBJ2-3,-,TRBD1,TGTGCCAGCAGTAGGGACAGGGGGGCAGATACGCAGTATTTT,CASSRDRGADTQYF
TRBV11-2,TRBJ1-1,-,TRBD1,TGTGCCAGCAGACACCGGACAGGGGGGCCGAACACTGAAGCTTTCTTT,CASRHRTGGPNTEAFF
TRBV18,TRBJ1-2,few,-,TGTGCCAGCTCAGCGGGGCCTCCCCCTAACTATGGCTACACCTTC,CASSAGPPPNYGYTF
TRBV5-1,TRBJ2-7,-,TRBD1,TGCGCCAGCAGAACTACAGGGGGCTACGAGCAGTACTTC,CASRTTGGYEQYF
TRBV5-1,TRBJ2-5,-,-,TGCGCCAGCAGCACAGGGACCCAAGAGACCCAGTACTTC,CASSTGTQETQYF
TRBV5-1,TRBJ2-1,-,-,TGCGCCAGCAGCCCTCCCGGGACTCCTGGTAATGAGCAGTTCTTC,CASSPPGTPGNEQFF
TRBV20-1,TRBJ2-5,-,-,TGCAGAGCAGCGTACCAAGAGACCCAGTACTTC,CRAAYQETQYF
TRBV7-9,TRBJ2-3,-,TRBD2,TGTGCCAGCAGCTTACCCCTGGGGCTAGCGGGGAGCACAGATACGCAGTATTTT,CASSLPLGLAGSTDTQYF
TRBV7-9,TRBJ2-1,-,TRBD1,TGTGCCAGCAGCCATCAGGGACAGGGGAACAATGAGCAGTTCTTC,CASSHQGQGNNEQFF
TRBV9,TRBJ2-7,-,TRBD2,TGTGCCAGCAGCCCTCCCGGGGGGTCCTACGAGCAGTACTTC,CASSPPGGSYEQYF
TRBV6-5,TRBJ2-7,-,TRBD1,TGTGCCAGCAGGCGTCAGGGGGCCTCCTACGAGCAGTACTTC,CASRRQGASYEQYF
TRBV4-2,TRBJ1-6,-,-,TGTGCCAGCAGCCAAGGGTCTCAGGCGTATAATTCACCCCTCCACTTT,CASSQGSQAYNSPLHF
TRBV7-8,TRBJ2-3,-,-,TGTGCCAGCTCACGAATGGCGGCAGATACGCAGTATTTT,CASSRMAADTQYF
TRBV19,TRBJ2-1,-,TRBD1,TGTGCCAGTAATACGGACAGGAGCTCCTACAATGAGCAGTTCTTC,CASNTDRSSYNEQFF
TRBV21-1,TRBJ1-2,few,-,TGTGCCAGCAGCAAAGTGACAAGGGGCCCCCTTAACTATGGCTACACCTTC,CASSKVTRGPLNYGYTF
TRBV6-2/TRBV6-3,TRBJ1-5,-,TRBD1,TGTGCCAGCAGTGCAGGACAGGCTCATCAGCCCCAGCATTTT,CASSAGQAHQPQHF
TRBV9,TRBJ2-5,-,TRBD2,TGTGCCAGCAGCCCCGGACTAGCCGGCGAGACCCAGTACTTC,CASSPGLAGETQYF
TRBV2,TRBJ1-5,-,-,TGTGCCAGCAGTGAACGTAGTTTGGGCAATCAGCCCCAGCATTTT,CASSERSLGNQPQHF
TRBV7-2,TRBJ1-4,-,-,TGTGCCAGCAGACTAAGGCGAGGAGTGACTAATGAAAAACTGTTTTTT,CASRLRRGVTNEKLFF
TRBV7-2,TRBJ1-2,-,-,TGTGCCAGCAGCTTAAGTGGGAGCTATGGCTACACCTTC,CASSLSGSYGYTF
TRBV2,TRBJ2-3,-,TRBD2,TGTGCCAGCAGTCCTAGCGGAACTAGCACAGATACGCAGTATTTT,CASSPSGTSTDTQYF
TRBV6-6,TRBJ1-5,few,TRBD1,TGTGCCAGCAGGTGGGGACAGGGGGAATATCATTTT,CASRWGQGEYHF
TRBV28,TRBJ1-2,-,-,TGTGCCAGCAGCCCACCCCCCTCGGGACTCTACTATGGCTACACCTTC,CASSPPPSGLYYGYTF
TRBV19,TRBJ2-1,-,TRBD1,TGTGCCAGTAGTTCCTCAGGGGGCGACTCGACCCTCCCCTACAATGAGCAGTTCTTC,CASSSSGGDSTLPYNEQFF
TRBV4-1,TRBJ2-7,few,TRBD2,TGCGCCAGCAGCCAGGCCGGGACTAGCCGTTACTACGAGCAGTACTTC,CASSQAGTSRYYEQYF
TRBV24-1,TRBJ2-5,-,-,TGTGCCACCAGTGAGGGGCGGACAGGGAGGGGTCAAGAGACCCAGTACTTC,CATSEGRTGRGQETQYF
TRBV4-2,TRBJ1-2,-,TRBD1,TGTGCCAGCAGCCATATAAATAGGGGACAGGGAGGACCCTATGGCTACACCTTC,CASSHINRGQGGPYGYTF
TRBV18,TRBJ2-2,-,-,TGTGCCAGCTCACCTCAGGCCAGCGGGAACACCGGGGAGCTGTTTTTT,CASSPQASGNTGELFF
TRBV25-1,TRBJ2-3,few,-,TGTGCCAGCAGTGAAGAGCAGGGAGGAAGCACAGATACGCAGTATTTT,CASSEEQGGSTDTQYF
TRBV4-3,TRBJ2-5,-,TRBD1,TGCGCCAGCAGCGAGGGACAGGGTTCCCAAGAGACCCAGTACTTC,CASSEGQGSQETQYF
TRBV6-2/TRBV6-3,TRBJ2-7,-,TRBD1,TGTGCCAGCAGTTCCCGGGCCAGGGGGCCGAGCTCCTACGAGCAGTACTTC,CASSSRARGPSSYEQYF
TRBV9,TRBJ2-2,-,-,TGTGCCAGCAGCGTCGGCGGAGCGAACACCGGGGAGCTGTTTTTT,CASSVGGANTGELFF